This T cell receptor (beta chain) appears in the sequencing data of a study of shared clonotypes between healthy human individuals. Study-wide context: Ranging from 18 to 49 in age, donors were a couple of women and a few men. Study conclusions and caveats: It was observed that around 5% of naive CD4 clonotypes were shared across several donors.

Running of the assay took place at deep level. Each subset's genomic DNA was shared equally among a number of immunoSEQ plates. The assay was immunoSEQ multiplex PCR, and TCRdb's table has in-frame clones only and misses some. The sample has roughly 770,000 clones, 96% seen once; the top ten hold 0.2% to 0.25%. About this clone: What it binds is unknown.

In the naive CD8 group, cells lacked CD45RO and were positively selected for CCR7, so terminally differentiated effector memory CD45RA+ cells were left out. The material sequenced was naive CD8+ T cells sorted from blood. The sequence came from a man aged 30-40 years in good health.

This CDR3 is CASSRRLAGVVNEQFF. In nucleotides, the CDR3 is TGTGCCAGCAGCCGTCGACTAGCGGGAGTTGTTAATGAGCAGTTCTTC. V usage is TRBV4-2 and J usage is TRBJ2-1; 12 bases are a match to TRBD2. The V segment lost 4 bases and the J segment 7 bases; nucleotides outside the gene matches: 8. The CDR3 is made up of 16 amino acids. The germline CDR1 and CDR2 sequences are LGHNA and YNFKEQ.